This T cell receptor (beta chain) was recovered during a study of blood T cells in healthy people across ages. This CDR3 contains 13 residues. Trimming stripped 5 bases from V and 4 bases from J, with 9 bases between. A second PCR, run for roughly 6 to 11 cycles, used a sample-barcoded 5' primer plus a J-beta primer mix. Each TCR beta cDNA got a 12-nucleotide random molecular identifier. TCRdb reanalysed the 5' RACE reads using MiXCR and keeps one entry per CDR3 protein. The sample carries hundreds of thousands of distinct CDR3 sequences, around 28% recorded once. The V and J genes are TRBV12-3 or TRBV12-4 and TRBJ1-5; D might be TRBD1 (5 bases). Sequenced material: blood. The sequence was collected from a woman aged 80 or older in good health. The chain's CDR3 is CASSIRVNQPQHF. DNA of the CDR3: TGTGCCAGCAGTATCAGGGTAAATCAGCCCCAGCATTTT.